This T cell receptor (beta chain) was profiled in a study of pediatric ulcerative colitis. Findings and caveats of the study: This repertoire reflects total lymphocytes rather than subpopulations like regulatory T cells. In rectum, acute severe colitis had expanded clones and less diversity.

To note about this clone: The antigen is unknown.

Sequenced by immunoSEQ multiplex PCR; TCRdb stores in-frame clones only, minus some. The sample has 60,000 to 75,000 clones, 70% to 80% seen once. The sample taken for sequencing was blood. This receptor was obtained from a boy younger than 18 with moderate ulcerative colitis.

The CDR3 here is CASSILAGGTDTQYF. The CDR3 region has the DNA TGTGCCAGTAGTATACTAGCGGGGGGCACAGATACGCAGTATTTT. The V gene is TRBV19, the J gene TRBJ2-3; 10 positions agree with TRBD2. Trimming at V came to 2 bases and at J to 1 base, leaving 0 bases not matched to a gene. Per germline, CDR1 LNHDA and CDR2 SQIVND (reference sequence). This CDR3 has 15 residues.